The present entry profiles one TCR beta chain with its context. Template switching with 5'RACE generated the TCR cDNA and added a universal primer site and UMIs. Via MiXCR, TCRdb re-called the 5' RACE reads, giving one row per CDR3 protein. The sample includes about 26,000 distinct CDR3 sequences, approximately 4.2% of them seen just once. These data originate in a study of T cells after yellow fever vaccination. Study-wide results and limits: Within the sorted memory subsets, almost all vaccine-responding clonotypes could not be detected on day 0.

The CDR3 loop spans 16 amino acids. Germline assignment: CDR1 KGHSH and CDR2 LQKENI. Trimming cost V 4 bases and J 6 bases, with 19 bases left between them. This chain joins TRBV18 and TRBJ2-1; possibly TRBD1 or TRBD2 for D (6 bases each). This material consisted of PBMCs, either bulk or a sorted T-cell subset (CD4+, CD8+, memory, or dextramer-sorted; not recorded which), taken on the day of the yellow fever booster vaccination. The receptor's source is a man aged 18 to 35 who received the YFV17D yellow fever vaccine. The CDR3 DNA is TGTGCCAGCTCACGACCGGGGGCAGGGAAGGGCAATGAGCAGTTCTTC. Its protein is CASSRPGAGKGNEQFF.